Below, one TCR beta chain is given with its context. TCRdb's copy holds only in-frame clones and misses some; the assay was immunoSEQ multiplex PCR. The sample yields almost 350,000 clones, 88% seen once. The data were obtained in a study of blood T cell repertoires in COVID-19. The sequenced material came from PBMCs or T cells enriched from blood (not recorded which). This sequence originates from a woman aged 25 to 45 who had been exposed to COVID-19.

The CDR3 reads CASSAGLAEYNEQFF. Written as DNA, the CDR3 is TGCGCCAGCAGCGCAGGACTAGCGGAGTACAATGAGCAGTTCTTC. V usage is TRBV5-1 and J usage is TRBJ2-1; 10 nucleotides align to TRBD2. CDR1 is SGHRS and CDR2 is YFSETQ in the germline V gene. J lost 4 bases, V lost 4 bases, and 5 bases had no gene match. The CDR3 contains 15 residues.